This is a list of T cell receptor beta chains from one sample in a study of cytomegalovirus exposure and HLA in healthy donors. Method: immunoSEQ multiplex PCR; TCRdb's copy keeps in-frame clones and lacks some. The sample lists more than 70,000 clones; almost 97% were seen once. The specimen was PBMCs. These receptors originate from a man aged 18-30 years in good health and CMV-seropositive. CDR3s include the opening cysteine and the closing phenylalanine or tryptophan. Fields, in order: clone size, V gene, CDR3 protein. Size is omitted from some rows. Given values are once, few, many or a class for expanded clones.

size: NA
V: TRBV29-1
CDR3: CSVFREAYNEQFF

size: NA
V: TRBV2
CDR3: CVSSAGGGTDTQYF

size: NA
V: TRBV6-6
CDR3: CASRLLGGREEQFF

size: NA
V: TRBV6-4
CDR3: CASSERAGDPDTQYF

size: NA
V: TRBV2
CDR3: CASSGNTGWGPGANVLTF

size: NA
V: TRBV4-1
CDR3: CASSRGTGGPGGYEQYF

size: NA
V: TRBV6-5
CDR3: CASSYGAGGGYTF

size: NA
V: TRBV9
CDR3: CASSGGEGGQPQHF

size: NA
V: TRBV5-6
CDR3: CASSQGTPDTQYF

size: NA
V: TRBV27
CDR3: CASSLKALAGAPDTQYF

size: once
V: TRBV6-1
CDR3: CASSKTGLANAQYF

size: NA
V: TRBV10-3
CDR3: CAISESTGVWGEQYF

size: NA
V: TRBV4-1
CDR3: CASSQFHSNQPQHF

size: NA
V: TRBV7-6
CDR3: CASSLAAGTSVSTYEQYF

size: NA
V: TRBV2
CDR3: CASTEGLSRDTQYF

size: once
V: TRBV10-1
CDR3: CASTGNTGELFF

size: NA
V: TRBV6-5
CDR3: CASSYDRVSYEQYF

size: NA
V: TRBV25-1
CDR3: CASSELGTGKNTQYF

size: NA
V: TRBV5-1
CDR3: CASSLAPGGGDEQYF

size: NA
V: TRBV5-4
CDR3: CASSRGAGVDTQYF

size: NA
V: TRBV27
CDR3: CASSPWTNRGYTF

size: NA
V: TRBV5-1
CDR3: CASSLGRDNEQFF

size: NA
V: TRBV25-1
CDR3: CASSEIAGRTEQFF

size: NA
V: TRBV18
CDR3: CASSPPRVPTEAFF

size: NA
V: TRBV6-1
CDR3: CASSDPPGDMGEQFF

size: NA
V: TRBV6-4
CDR3: CASSRETGTEAFF

size: once
V: TRBV19
CDR3: CASSIGQGFVYEQYF